These 9 T cell receptor beta chains were sequenced from one sample in a study of blood T cell repertoires in COVID-19. TCRdb's table, derived via immunoSEQ multiplex PCR, lists solely in-frame clones and lacks some. The sample yields some 270,000 clones, 70% to 90% seen once. The sequencing sample was made of PBMCs or T cells enriched from blood (not recorded which). The source is a woman between 45 and 65 years old who had been exposed to COVID-19.

The chain employs TRBV7-2 and TRBJ1-1; 7 bases map to TRBD1. The J segment lost 8 bases and the V segment lost 2 bases, leaving 2 bases of the junction unmatched. The CDR3 loop spans 12 amino acids. The germline gives CDR1 SGHTA, CDR2 FQGNSA. The CDR3 is CASSLRGPEAFF. The CDR3 nucleotides read TGTGCCAGCAGCTTAAGGGGGCCGGAAGCTTTCTTT.

The chain has TRBV25-1 and TRBJ1-1; D not certain. With 3 bases removed from V and 6 bases from J, the gap between germline ends came to 14 bases. The CDR3 runs to 14 residues. The germline CDR1 and CDR2 sequences are MGHDK and SYGVNS. DNA of the CDR3: TGTGCCAGCAGTGACTCCGGGAAGAGGGCTGAAGCTTTCTTT. Protein product: CASSDSGKRAEAFF.

This clone was counted a single time. This chain links TRBV5-4 with TRBJ1-4, with 11 bases fitting TRBD1. The CDR3 extends over 15 amino acids. J gave up 8 bases and V 4 bases, and 7 bases lay outside the gene matches. Looked up from germline, CDR1 is SGHNT and CDR2 is YYREEE (reference sequence). The CDR3, as DNA: TGTGCCAGCAGCCCCGGACAGGGGGCAAAGGAAAAACTGTTTTTT. Translating gives CASSPGQGAKEKLFF.

The V call is TRBV18, the J call TRBJ1-6; D possibly corresponds to TRBD1 (5 bases). The CDR3 is made up of 15 amino acids. CDR1 and CDR2 (germline): KGHSH, LQKENI. Between the trimmed V and J ends, which lost 3 bases and 7 bases, there was a span of 13 bases. The CDR3 bases are TGTGCCAGCTCACCGTTTTCAGGGTCCAATTCACCCCTCCACTTT. This sequence encodes CASSPFSGSNSPLHF.

This clone was recorded only once. The rearrangement uses TRBV6-2 or TRBV6-3 and TRBJ1-5; D might be TRBD1 (5 bases). With 7 bases removed from V and 6 bases from J, the gap between germline ends came to 13 bases. The CDR3 has 13 residues. The V gene's germline CDR1 is MNHEY and CDR2 SVGEGT. The CDR3 DNA reads as TGTGCCAGCACCCCGTGGAGGGGTCAGCCCCAGCATTTT. Protein product: CASTPWRGQPQHF.

The J gene is TRBJ2-7, the V gene TRBV7-9; perhaps TRBD1 as D (6 bases). V was trimmed by 5 bases and J by 6 bases, leaving 20 bases between them. The CDR3 length is 15 residues. CDR1 and CDR2 from the germline V gene are SEHNR and FQNEAQ (reference sequence). The CDR3 nucleotides are TGTGCCAGCAGCCCCCAGGGGACACATCAGCGCGAGCAGTACTTC. Protein sequence: CASSPQGTHQREQYF.

The chain is built from TRBV11-3 and TRBJ2-3, with D possibly being TRBD2 (6 bases). The CDR3 contains 13 residues. CDR1 SGHNT and CDR2 YENEEA come from the germline V gene. The ends were cut back, 4 bases at V and 13 bases at J, with 18 bases in the middle. CDR3 residues: CASSSNSGTEEYF. The CDR3 DNA reads as TGTGCCAGCAGCTCAAATTCCGGGACTGAAGAGTATTTT.

This chain connects TRBV7-6 to TRBJ1-3, with TRBD1 identical over 8 bases. The CDR3 contains 15 residues. Per germline, CDR1 SGHVS and CDR2 FNYEAQ. V gave up 5 bases and J gave up 3 bases; unmatched junction bases: 6. The CDR3 is CASSPGQGGGNTIYF. The CDR3 DNA reads TGTGCCAGCAGCCCCGGACAGGGAGGTGGAAACACCATATATTTT.

The V call is TRBV11-1, the J call TRBJ2-1, with D perhaps TRBD1 (6 bases). The CDR3 totals 16 residues. Trimming left V 3 bases short and J 5 bases short, with 17 bases between. The V gene's germline CDR1 is SGHAT and CDR2 FQDESV (reference sequence). The CDR3, as DNA: TGTGCCAGCAGCTTGACCCCCGGATGGGACAACAATGAGCAGTTCTTC. Residues: CASSLTPGWDNNEQFF. The full variable domain, with the rest looked up from reference TRBV11-1 and TRBJ2-1, is EAEVAQSPRYKITEKSQAVAFWCDPISGHATLYWYRQILGQGPELLVQFQDESVVDDSQLPKDRFSAERLKGVDSTLKIQPAELGDSAMYLCASSLTPGWDNNEQFFGPGTRLTVL.